A selection of T cell receptor beta chains follows, all from one sample in a study of blood T cell repertoires in COVID-19. Method: immunoSEQ multiplex PCR; TCRdb's copy keeps in-frame clones and lacks some. Here the sample spans 130,000 or so clones, 88% being singletons. The sample taken for sequencing was peripheral blood. The receptors come from a human donor in a cohort sampled during active COVID-19. CDR3s include the opening cysteine and the closing phenylalanine or tryptophan. The order of the fields is J gene, clone size, D gene, V gene, CDR3 protein, CDR3 DNA. The D gene is left open where the match is weak. Clone sizes are given selectively: once, few, many, or a class where the clone is expanded.

TRBJ1-2 . . TRBV6-5 CASRDGGNYGYTF TGTGCCAGCAGGGACGGGGGGAACTATGGCTACACCTTC
TRBJ2-1 . TRBD1 TRBV2 CASRVGQNIPNEQFF TGTGCCAGCAGAGTGGGACAGAACATACCCAATGAGCAGTTCTTC
TRBJ2-3 . . TRBV10-1 CASSESGGTTDTQYF TGCGCCAGCAGTGAGTCGGGCGGGACGACAGATACGCAGTATTTT
TRBJ1-3 . . TRBV28 CASSFRGINRNTIYF TGTGCCAGCAGTTTTCGAGGCATAAACCGGAACACCATATATTTT
TRBJ1-1 . . TRBV4-1 CASSQDLRGYEAFF TGCGCCAGCAGCCAAGATCTTCGGGGGTATGAAGCTTTCTTT
TRBJ1-2 . TRBD1 TRBV10-3 CALRDRLGGYTF TGTGCCCTCCGGGACAGACTAGGTGGCTACACCTTC
TRBJ2-5 . TRBD2 TRBV3-1/TRBV3-2 CASSPLGGTLQETQYF TGTGCCAGCAGCCCCCTGGGGGGGACCTTACAAGAGACCCAGTACTTC
TRBJ2-1 . . TRBV20-1 CSASLLHNEQFF TGCAGTGCTAGTCTCCTACACAATGAGCAGTTCTTC
TRBJ2-7 . TRBD1 TRBV5-5 CASIRGTGLIPSYEQYF TGTGCCAGCATTAGGGGGACAGGGCTCATCCCATCCTACGAGCAGTACTTC
TRBJ2-7 . . TRBV25-1 CASSDPAGRTYEQYF TGTGCCAGCAGTGATCCGGCAGGGAGGACCTACGAGCAGTACTTC
TRBJ2-7 once TRBD2 TRBV9 CASSVTSATGREQYF TGTGCCAGCAGCGTGACTAGCGCGACCGGGCGCGAGCAGTACTTC
TRBJ2-2 . . TRBV2 CASRAGTYTGELFF TGTGCCAGCAGAGCCGGGACTTACACCGGGGAGCTGTTTTTT
TRBJ2-3 . . TRBV24-1 CATSAVGTDTQYF TGTGCCACCAGTGCGGTTGGCACAGATACGCAGTATTTT
TRBJ2-5 . TRBD2 TRBV28 CASSLASGGPLGEYF TGTGCCAGCAGTTTAGCAAGCGGGGGACCTCTTGGCGAGTACTTC
TRBJ1-1 . TRBD1 TRBV29-1 CSVAGRGLTEAFF TGCAGCGTTGCAGGCAGGGGGCTTACTGAAGCTTTCTTT
TRBJ2-3 once . TRBV19 CASRFTGSSTDTQYF TGTGCCAGTAGGTTCACGGGGTCTAGCACAGATACGCAGTATTTT
TRBJ2-7 . TRBD2 TRBV7-2 CASSTSGAGGFEQYF TGTGCCAGCAGCACAAGTGGGGCGGGAGGTTTCGAGCAGTACTTC
TRBJ2-7 . TRBD1 TRBV5-8 CASSLGQGLYEQYF TGTGCCAGCAGCTTGGGACAGGGGCTCTACGAGCAGTACTTC
TRBJ2-1 . TRBD2 TRBV7-7 CASRSPPGRETYNEQFF TGTGCTAGCAGATCCCCCCCAGGGAGGGAAACCTACAATGAGCAGTTCTTC
TRBJ1-3 . . TRBV19 CASSIRVAGNTIYF TGTGCCAGTAGCATCAGGGTTGCTGGAAACACCATATATTTT
TRBJ1-6 . TRBD1 TRBV7-9 CASSLSPGQGDSYNSPLHF TGTGCCAGCAGCTTATCTCCCGGACAGGGGGATTCCTATAATTCACCCCTCCACTTT
TRBJ1-1 few . TRBV19 CASRRTVNTEAFF TGTGCCAGTAGACGGACAGTGAACACTGAAGCTTTCTTT
TRBJ2-5 . TRBD1 TRBV5-1 CASSLAGTGEETQYF TGCGCCAGCAGCTTGGCAGGGACAGGAGAGGAGACCCAGTACTTC
TRBJ1-6 . . TRBV14 CASRITDNSPLHF TGTGCCAGCAGAATCACAGATAATTCACCCCTCCACTTT
TRBJ2-2 . TRBD1 TRBV5-1 CASSWTGNTGELFF TGCGCCAGCAGCTGGACAGGAAACACCGGGGAGCTGTTTTTT
TRBJ1-4 . . TRBV4-1 CASSQEIGVSYEKLFF TGCGCCAGCAGCCAAGAAATCGGTGTGTCTTATGAAAAACTGTTTTTT
TRBJ1-2 once TRBD1 TRBV2 CASRGTGQPNYGYTF TGTGCCAGCAGGGGGACGGGACAGCCGAACTATGGCTACACCTTC
TRBJ2-3 . . TRBV5-1 CASSIRTSTDTQYF TGCGCCAGCAGCATTCGGACTAGCACAGATACGCAGTATTTT
TRBJ2-4 . TRBD2 TRBV27 CASSLGLAGSNIQYF TGTGCCAGCAGCCTGGGACTAGCGGGAAGCAACATTCAGTACTTC
TRBJ1-3 . TRBD1 TRBV11-2 CASSTLTGWRNTIYF TGTGCCAGCAGCACATTGACAGGGTGGAGAAACACCATATATTTT
TRBJ2-3 once . TRBV5-1 CASSLTVQDTDTQYF TGCGCCAGCAGCTTGACGGTCCAGGACACAGATACGCAGTATTTT
TRBJ2-2 . . TRBV15 CATSRDRGTGTGELFF TGTGCCACCAGCAGAGATCGGGGGACGGGCACCGGGGAGCTGTTTTTT
TRBJ2-1 . TRBD2 TRBV9 CASSVTSGNNEQFF TGTGCCAGCAGCGTGACTAGCGGGAACAATGAGCAGTTCTTC
TRBJ2-1 . TRBD2 TRBV18 CASSPPSGRGDEQFF TGTGCCAGCTCACCGCCGAGCGGGAGGGGCGATGAGCAGTTCTTC
TRBJ1-4 . . TRBV6-5 CASRPLMGPNEKLFF TGTGCCAGCAGACCCCTAATGGGCCCTAATGAAAAACTGTTTTTT
TRBJ1-5 . TRBD1 TRBV4-1 CASSQGGSGTGNQPQHF TGCGCCAGCAGCCAAGGGGGCTCCGGGACAGGTAATCAGCCCCAGCATTTT
TRBJ2-3 . . TRBV5-5 CASSLSRVTTDTQYF TGTGCCAGCAGCTTGTCGAGGGTCACAACAGATACGCAGTATTTT
TRBJ2-1 . . TRBV11-3 CAPMTGEQFF TGTGCCCCCATGACGGGTGAGCAGTTCTTC
TRBJ2-7 . . TRBV4-1 CASSIGAGSGYEQYF TGCGCCAGCAGCATTGGAGCAGGGTCAGGCTACGAGCAGTACTTC
TRBJ1-1 once TRBD1 TRBV5-6 CATRDRGATEAFF TGTGCCACCAGGGACAGGGGGGCCACTGAAGCTTTCTTT
TRBJ1-1 . TRBD1 TRBV28 CASSRGQGLIEAFF TGTGCCAGCAGCCGGGGACAGGGATTGATCGAAGCTTTCTTT
TRBJ2-1 . TRBD2 TRBV20-1 CSASTDGLAGVVRGYEQFF TGCAGTGCTAGTACAGACGGGCTAGCGGGAGTTGTTAGGGGCTATGAGCAGTTCTTC
TRBJ1-6 . . TRBV6-1 CASSDRQYNSPLHF TGTGCCAGCAGTGATAGACAGTATAATTCACCCCTCCACTTT
TRBJ2-6 . TRBD1 TRBV24-1 CATSETTSTGAGANVLTF TGTGCCACCAGTGAGACTACCTCAACAGGGGCTGGGGCCAACGTCCTGACTTTC
TRBJ1-2 once TRBD1 TRBV2 CASSPRQGSLRGYTF TGTGCCAGCAGTCCACGACAGGGGAGCTTGCGTGGCTACACCTTC
TRBJ2-2 . . TRBV6-5 CATQRRRRDTGELFF TGTGCCACACAACGGCGCCGACGGGACACCGGGGAGCTGTTTTTT
TRBJ2-1 . TRBD2 TRBV19 CASRKGASGRYEQFF TGTGCCTCGAGGAAGGGGGCTAGCGGGAGGTATGAGCAGTTCTTC
TRBJ2-5 . TRBD2 TRBV4-2 CASSPGTSGIQETQYF TGTGCCAGCAGCCCTGGGACTAGCGGAATCCAAGAGACCCAGTACTTC
TRBJ2-5 . TRBD1 TRBV3-1/TRBV3-2 CASSLPGQGRETQYF TGTGCCAGCAGCCTACCTGGACAGGGAAGAGAGACCCAGTACTTC
TRBJ2-2 . TRBD1 TRBV9 CASSRSQGAYGELFF TGTGCCAGCAGTCGTAGTCAGGGGGCGTACGGGGAGCTGTTTTTT
TRBJ2-4 . TRBD2 TRBV7-2 CASSSTSGGAKNIQYF TGTGCCAGCAGCTCCACTAGCGGGGGAGCCAAAAACATTCAGTACTTC
TRBJ1-1 . . TRBV3-1/TRBV3-2 CASSQGSGNTEAFF TGTGCCAGCAGCCAAGGTTCAGGGAACACTGAAGCTTTCTTT
TRBJ2-7 . TRBD2 TRBV28 CASSYLAGGPAEEQYF TGTGCCAGCAGCTACCTAGCGGGAGGGCCTGCGGAAGAGCAGTACTTC
TRBJ2-3 . . TRBV6-6 CASSSRADTQYF TGTGCCAGCAGTTCCAGGGCAGATACGCAGTATTTT
TRBJ2-7 few TRBD2 TRBV2 CASTATLAGPSYEQYF TGTGCCAGCACTGCCACACTAGCGGGACCCTCCTACGAGCAGTACTTC
TRBJ2-3 . . TRBV14 CASSQDRGFRAQYF TGTGCCAGCAGCCAAGATCGGGGGTTCCGCGCGCAGTATTTT
TRBJ2-7 . . TRBV19 CASSISEGEYEQYF TGTGCCAGTAGTATATCTGAGGGAGAGTACGAGCAGTACTTC